This TCR beta chain was found in a study of shared clonotypes between healthy human individuals. On the study more broadly: Used for every donor were three CD4 naive, three CD4 memory, two CD8 naive and one CD8 memory plate.

Positively selected for CCR7, the CD45RO-negative cells used as naive CD8 cells excluded terminally differentiated effector memory CD45RA+ cells. Broader study findings: Memory subsets had estimated richness that was generally smaller than that of naive subsets. Among a handful of donors, roughly 5% of naive CD4 clonotypes were found in common.

With respect to this clone: Antigen: not known.

TCRdb's copy holds only in-frame clones and misses some; the assay was immunoSEQ multiplex PCR. The repertoire includes about 2.1 million clones, around 93% of them detected once, and around 1.7% sits in the top ten. V lost 5 bases, J lost 4 bases, and 5 bases stayed unmatched. The CDR3 sequence is 14 residues long. From germline, CDR1 is SEHNR and CDR2 FQNEAQ (reference sequence). The TCR originated in a man between 18 and 29 years old in good health. Some clones in this sample may be carry-over from other donors' samples. This chain links TRBV7-9 with TRBJ2-4; 7 bases match TRBD2. Sequenced sample: naive CD8+ T cells from PBMCs. CDR3 protein: CASSTLADKNIQYF. CDR3 coding DNA: TGTGCCAGCAGCACCCTAGCGGATAAAAACATTCAGTACTTC. Filled out from reference TRBV7-9 and TRBJ2-4, the complete variable domain reads DTGVSQNPRHKITKRGQNVTFRCDPISEHNRLYWYRQTLGQGPEFLTYFQNEAQLEKSRLLSDRFSAERPKGSFSTLEIQRTEQGDSAMYLCASSTLADKNIQYFGAGTRLSVL.